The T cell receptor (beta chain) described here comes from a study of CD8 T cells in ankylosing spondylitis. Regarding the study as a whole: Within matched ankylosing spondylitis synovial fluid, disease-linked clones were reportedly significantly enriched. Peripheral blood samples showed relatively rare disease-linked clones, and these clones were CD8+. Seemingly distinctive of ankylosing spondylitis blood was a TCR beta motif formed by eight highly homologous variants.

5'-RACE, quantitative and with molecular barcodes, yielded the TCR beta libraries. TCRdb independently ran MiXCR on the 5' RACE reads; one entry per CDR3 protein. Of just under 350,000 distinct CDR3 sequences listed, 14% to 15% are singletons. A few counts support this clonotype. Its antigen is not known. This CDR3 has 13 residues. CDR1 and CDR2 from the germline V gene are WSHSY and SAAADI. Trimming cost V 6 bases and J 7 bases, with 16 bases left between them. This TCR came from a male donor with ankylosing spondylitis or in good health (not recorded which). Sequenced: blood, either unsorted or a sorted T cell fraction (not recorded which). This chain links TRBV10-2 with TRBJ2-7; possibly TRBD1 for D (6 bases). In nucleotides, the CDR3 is TGCGCCAGCAGGGCCCAGGGGCTCGAAGAGCAGTACTTC. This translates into CASRAQGLEEQYF.